Following are 22 T cell receptor beta chains from one sample sequenced in a study of CD8+CD57+ T cells in acquired aplastic anemia. Profiles of TCR beta VDJ and CDR3 were generated from a genomic DNA template. One entry per CDR3 protein, called by TCRdb with MiXCR from the reads. The top ten hold 2% to 3% of the sample, which has 120,000 or so distinct CDR3 sequences, more than 40% seen once. Sequencing was performed on sorted CD4+, CD8+, or CD8+CD57+ T cells (not recorded which) from PBMCs. Receptors originate from a human donor in good health, serving as a control.

CDR3 sequence: CSVMDRTDYEQYF. The DNA for the CDR3 is TGCAGCGTGATGGACAGGACTGACTACGAGCAGTACTTC. The V call is TRBV29-1, the J call TRBJ2-7; 7 bases agree with TRBD1. The J segment lost 3 bases and the V segment lost 6 bases, leaving 8 bases of the junction unmatched. CDR1 SQVTM and CDR2 ANQGSEA come from the germline V gene. This CDR3 is 13 amino acids long.

This clonotype was detected ten times or more. The genes are TRBV5-5 and TRBJ1-1; D gene ambiguous. The CDR3 extends over 15 amino acids. Trimming cost V 1 base and J 4 bases, with 14 bases left between them. Germline CDR1 reads SGHKS; CDR2 reads YYEKEE (reference sequence). This CDR3 reads CASSLLTGRGTEAFF. DNA for the CDR3: TGTGCCAGCAGCTTGTTGACCGGGCGAGGCACTGAAGCTTTCTTT.

This chain connects TRBV19 to TRBJ2-7; 9 nucleotides line up with TRBD1. Per the germline V gene, CDR1 is LNHDA and CDR2 is SQIVND (reference sequence). CDR3 length equals 15 residues. With 3 bases clipped from V and 3 bases from J, the junction kept 6 bases outside the gene matches. CDR3 residues: CASSIGQGQGYEQYF. The CDR3 nucleotides are TGTGCCAGTAGTATCGGACAGGGGCAAGGCTACGAGCAGTACTTC.

The rearrangement joins TRBV7-2 to TRBJ2-7, with 7 bases that match TRBD1. Losses at the gene ends were 6 bases for V and 4 bases for J; bases not matched to a gene: 6. CDR1 and CDR2 (germline): SGHTA, FQGNSA. The CDR3 spans 13 residues. CDR3 DNA sequence: TGTGCCAGCAGTAAGGGGACAGAATACGAGCAGTACTTC. Translation gives CASSKGTEYEQYF.

V is TRBV24-1 and J is TRBJ2-1; no definite D call. The CDR3 has 12 residues. CDR1 and CDR2 (germline): KGHDR, SFDVKD. Trimming stripped 5 bases from V and 6 bases from J, with 7 bases between. As DNA, the CDR3 is TGTGCCACCAGTGTCGTAGGCAATGAGCAGTTCTTC. Translated, it gives CATSVVGNEQFF.

This clonotype was recorded once. The gene calls are TRBV25-1 and TRBJ2-5; D perhaps matches TRBD2 (6 bases). The V gene lost 7 bases and the J gene lost 5 bases, with 11 bases spanning the gap. CDR1 and CDR2 from the germline V gene are MGHDK and SYGVNS. This CDR3 has 12 amino acids. For the CDR3, the DNA is TGTGCCAGCACGGAGGGAGGTGAGACCCAGTACTTC. Translating gives CASTEGGETQYF.

The CDR3 DNA is TGTGCCAGCAGCTTAGACAGGGATAACACTGAAGCTTTCTTT. Protein sequence: CASSLDRDNTEAFF. The J gene is TRBJ1-1, the V gene TRBV7-2; tentatively, D is TRBD1 (6 bases). This CDR3 comprises 14 residues. The germline V gene has CDR1 SGHTA and CDR2 FQGNSA. The V and J ends lost 1 base and 2 bases respectively, with 8 bases between them. Drawing the rest from reference TRBV7-2 and TRBJ1-1, the complete variable domain is GAGVSQSPSNKVTEKGKDVELRCDPISGHTALYWYRQSLGQGLEFLIYFQGNSAPDKSGLPSDRFSAERTGGSVSTLTIQRTQQEDSAVYLCASSLDRDNTEAFFGQGTRLTVV.

The chain links TRBV10-3 to TRBJ2-4; D might be TRBD2 (5 bases). The CDR3 consists of 18 residues. Germline V gene sequence: CDR1 ENHRY, CDR2 SYGVKD. Trimming left V 3 bases short and J 0 bases short, with 18 bases between. The CDR3 DNA is TGTGCCATCAGTGACAGCGGAGCTAATTCAGTAGCCAAAAACATTCAGTACTTC. Translation: CAISDSGANSVAKNIQYF.

The count of this clonotype is one. The V call is TRBV20-1, the J call TRBJ1-5, with 11 positions matching TRBD1. The CDR3 runs 16 residues. The germline V gene encodes CDR1 DFQATT and CDR2 SNEGSKA (reference sequence). Trimming took 1 base from V and 4 from J; bases not matched to a gene: 6. The CDR3 DNA reads TGCAGTGCTAGAGCGGAAGGGACAGGGGGTAATCAGCCCCAGCATTTT. Its protein product is CSARAEGTGGNQPQHF.

This clonotype has just one count. The CDR3 spells CASVDVGNTIYF. CDR3 DNA sequence: TGTGCCAGCGTCGATGTTGGAAACACCATATATTTT. The chain couples TRBV6-2 or TRBV6-3 to TRBJ1-3; D gene unclear. CDR1 and CDR2 from the germline V gene are MNHEY and SVGEGT. With 8 bases removed from V and 3 bases from J, the gap between germline ends came to 8 bases. The CDR3 is made up of 12 amino acids.

In nucleotides, the CDR3 is TGTGCCAGCAGTTTTGAGAGCCGGGGGGATCTGTTCTTC. This translates into CASSFESRGDLFF. The V call is TRBV12-3 or TRBV12-4, the J call TRBJ2-1; 7 bases line up with TRBD2. Germline trimming cut 3 bases from V and 15 bases from J; bases unmatched to any gene: 11. This CDR3 has 13 amino acids.

The CDR3 protein is CSADGDIQETQHF. CDR3 nucleotides: TGCAGTGCAGATGGGGACATTCAAGAGACCCAGCATTTT. The gene calls are TRBV20-1 and TRBJ1-5; TRBD1 is a possible D gene (6 bases). Germline loops: CDR1 DFQATT, CDR2 SNEGSKA (reference sequence). The CDR3 covers 13 residues. The V and J ends lost 6 bases and 11 bases respectively, with 20 bases between them.

J is TRBJ2-3 and V is TRBV13; TRBD1 is a possible D gene (6 bases). CDR3 length: 14 residues. Germline CDR1 reads PRHDT; CDR2 reads FYEKMQ (reference sequence). V gave up 6 bases and J gave up 2 bases, with 12 bases separating them. The CDR3 DNA follows: TGTGCCAGCAGAAAACAGGGAGCCACAGATACGCAGTATTTT. It codes for CASRKQGATDTQYF.

This chain joins TRBV7-9 and TRBJ1-2; D remains ambiguous. V lost 5 bases and J lost 8, with 12 bases in between. The CDR3 loop spans 12 amino acids. Germline V lookup: CDR1 SEHNR, CDR2 FQNEAQ (reference sequence). The CDR3 spells CASSPQSGGYTF. CDR3 DNA: TGTGCCAGCAGCCCCCAGTCAGGCGGCTACACCTTC.

The V call is TRBV20-1, the J call TRBJ2-1; 9 bases are shared with TRBD2. This CDR3 comprises 15 residues. Germline CDR1 DFQATT, CDR2 SNEGSKA (reference sequence). V dropped 8 bases and J dropped 4; count of bases not matched to a gene: 12. The CDR3 DNA is TGCAGTCCCCGGACTGGCGGGGGGGCTTACAATGAGCAGTTCTTC. Its translation is CSPRTGGGAYNEQFF.

This clonotype was observed many times. The rearrangement uses TRBV11-2 and TRBJ2-7, with a possible D match to TRBD2 (5 bases). Germline CDR1 SGHAT, CDR2 FQNNGV. The CDR3 runs to 13 residues. The V end was cut by 2 bases, the J end by 6 bases, with 11 bases between. CDR3 residues: CASSLNWSGEQYF. The CDR3 DNA is TGTGCCAGCAGCTTAAATTGGAGCGGCGAGCAGTACTTC.

This clonotype was seen repeatedly, ten times or more. The J gene is TRBJ1-4, the V gene TRBV4-1, with TRBD1 as a possible D gene (5 bases). V lost 7 bases and J 1 base, leaving 16 bases between the germline ends. Germline CDR1 and CDR2: MGHRA and YSYEKL. The CDR3 is made up of 16 amino acids. CDR3 coding DNA: TGCGCCAGCATGGACAACCCGGGAGGAACTAATGAAAAACTGTTTTTT. Its translation is CASMDNPGGTNEKLFF.

This clonotype was observed at least ten times. This sequence joins TRBV2 and TRBJ1-2; tentative D call: TRBD1 (5 bases). Per the germline V gene, CDR1 is SNHLY and CDR2 is FYNNEI. Trimming cost V 6 bases and J 5 bases, with 13 bases left between them. The CDR3 has 13 residues. The CDR3 DNA reads TGTGCCAGCAGCTTGGGGGAATATTATGGCTACACCTTC. Protein sequence: CASSLGEYYGYTF.

This clonotype occurred many times. The chain is built from TRBV7-9 and TRBJ2-1, with TRBD2 as a possible D gene (6 bases). The germline CDR1 and CDR2 sequences are SEHNR and FQNEAQ (reference sequence). The CDR3 covers 15 residues. Between the trimmed V and J ends, which lost 2 bases and 7 bases, there was a span of 15 bases. The CDR3 loop reads CASSLRPSVENEQFF. CDR3 sequence (DNA): TGTGCCAGCAGCTTAAGGCCTAGCGTTGAGAATGAGCAGTTCTTC.

The J gene is TRBJ2-3, the V gene TRBV10-3; 12 bases line up with TRBD1. In germline, CDR1 is ENHRY, CDR2 SYGVKD. The J segment lost 11 bases and the V segment lost 9 bases, leaving 12 bases of the junction unmatched. This CDR3 spans 14 amino acids. The CDR3 DNA reads as TGTGCCATTACGAGGGACAGGGGGCTTAATGAGCAGTATTTT. It yields the protein CAITRDRGLNEQYF.

This clonotype was observed once. The chain couples TRBV2 to TRBJ1-5; tentatively, D is TRBD1 (6 bases). Trimming took 6 bases from V and 1 from J, leaving 13 bases between them. In germline, CDR1 is SNHLY, CDR2 FYNNEI. The CDR3 length is 15 residues. The CDR3 loop reads CASRAGQSSNQPQHF. The CDR3 DNA is TGTGCCAGCAGAGCAGGACAGTCCAGCAATCAGCCCCAGCATTTT.

This clonotype has a count of ten or more. This sequence joins TRBV19 and TRBJ1-4; D is perhaps TRBD1 (5 bases). The V and J ends lost 6 bases and 2 bases respectively, with 10 bases between them. This CDR3 spans 14 amino acids. Germline CDR1 reads LNHDA; CDR2 reads SQIVND (reference sequence). Here the CDR3 reads CASRGTATNEKLFF. Written as DNA, the CDR3 is TGTGCCAGTAGAGGGACGGCTACTAATGAAAAACTGTTTTTT.